This T cell receptor (beta chain) emerged from a study of T cells in tuberculosis. As for the study in general: Sequenced TCRs come from CD1B-GMM tetramer-binding T cells. Samples predate treatment or fall within its first 7 days.

Worth noting for this clone: What it binds is unknown.

Study outcomes and limitations: Smaller alpha distances in active tuberculosis partly reflected shorter CDR3-alpha lengths. Active tuberculosis TCR-alpha repertoires lay closer to GMM-specific TCRs than IGRA-negative controls, suggesting clonal expansion.

Germline V gene sequence: CDR1 MGHDK, CDR2 SYGVNS. This CDR3 has 12 residues. The V and J ends lost 4 bases and 10 bases, in that order; junction bases with no gene match: 6. Generated by immunoSEQ multiplex PCR, the TCRdb table keeps only in-frame clones and is missing some. The sample records about 38,000 clones, roughly 95% being singletons. Time point denoted: new active TB diagnosis, blood taken before or within 7 days of starting treatment. The source material was PBMCs, sampled at tuberculosis diagnosis. The chain employs TRBV25-1 and TRBJ1-1; 7 bases map to TRBD1. The sequence derives from an adult with tuberculosis. Written as DNA, the CDR3 is TGTGCCAGCAGTGTCGACAGGGCTGGAGCTTTCTTT. Its protein is CASSVDRAGAFF.